A selection of T cell receptor beta chains follows, all from one sample in a study of CD8 T cells in ankylosing spondylitis. One entry per CDR3 protein results from TCRdb running MiXCR on the 5' RACE reads. The sample contains some 840,000 distinct CDR3 sequences, about 10% of which appear only once. Sequenced: blood, either unsorted or a sorted T cell fraction (not recorded which). The receptors stem from a male donor with ankylosing spondylitis. Both conserved end residues are part of each CDR3. Fields, in order: D gene, clone size, V gene, J gene, CDR3 protein, CDR3 DNA. A D gene is named only where the DNA matches it firmly. Not all rows give a size; the values are once, few, many and, for expanded clones, a class.

.	many	TRBV5-1	TRBJ1-5	CASSLTGGMDQPQHF	TGCGCCAGCAGCTTGACGGGGGGAATGGATCAGCCCCAGCATTTT
.	few	TRBV28	TRBJ2-7	CASSIQGGLAEQYF	TGTGCCAGCAGTATACAGGGAGGTCTCGCCGAGCAGTACTTC
.	many	TRBV5-1	TRBJ2-1	CATAPLRGGDEQFF	TGCGCCACCGCTCCCCTCAGGGGTGGGGATGAGCAGTTCTTC
.	many	TRBV25-1	TRBJ2-3	CASSETQRTDTQYF	TGTGCCAGCAGTGAAACACAGCGCACAGATACGCAGTATTTT
.	many	TRBV12-3/TRBV12-4	TRBJ1-5	CASSPLNQPQHF	TGTGCCAGCAGCCCCCTCAATCAGCCCCAGCATTTT
.	few	TRBV12-5	TRBJ2-1	CASGLSGGVKSGEQFF	TGTGCTAGTGGTTTGTCGGGCGGGGTCAAGAGCGGGGAGCAGTTCTTC
TRBD1	.	TRBV5-1	TRBJ2-7	CASSAEGQGYEQYF	TGCGCCAGCAGTGCTGAGGGACAGGGCTACGAGCAGTACTTC
.	many	TRBV4-3	TRBJ2-1	CASSQDGRQYNEQFF	TGCGCCAGCAGCCAAGATGGACGACAGTACAATGAGCAGTTCTTC
TRBD2	few	TRBV5-1	TRBJ2-1	CASSQGLAGAHEQFF	TGCGCCAGCAGCCAGGGACTAGCGGGAGCCCATGAGCAGTTCTTC
.	.	TRBV11-2	TRBJ1-1	CASSNMGTEAFF	TGTGCCAGCAGCAACATGGGCACTGAAGCTTTCTTT
.	many	TRBV5-1	TRBJ1-1	CASSLAKPPEAFF	TGCGCCAGCAGCTTGGCCAAGCCCCCTGAAGCTTTCTTT
TRBD2	.	TRBV20-1	TRBJ2-7	CSAISGKSYEQYF	TGCAGTGCTATTAGCGGGAAATCCTACGAGCAGTACTTC
.	.	TRBV20-1	TRBJ2-7	CSARDFQGYDEQYF	TGCAGTGCTAGAGATTTCCAGGGGTACGACGAGCAGTACTTC
TRBD2	.	TRBV20-1	TRBJ2-3	CSARTAGGVGTQYF	TGCAGTGCTAGAACTGCGGGAGGGGTTGGTACGCAGTATTTT
TRBD1	few	TRBV6-5	TRBJ1-2	CASSYYRGLGGYTF	TGTGCCAGCAGTTATTACAGGGGGCTCGGTGGCTACACCTTC
.	few	TRBV20-1	TRBJ2-7	CSAFPDSYEQYF	TGCAGTGCTTTTCCCGATTCCTACGAGCAGTACTTC
.	.	TRBV20-1	TRBJ1-6	CSARDRRSLHF	TGCAGTGCTAGAGACCGACGCTCCCTCCACTTT
.	many	TRBV5-1	TRBJ2-7	CASSEDGAYEQYF	TGCGCCAGCAGCGAGGACGGAGCCTACGAGCAGTACTTC
.	.	TRBV15	TRBJ2-5	CATLMGPDQETQYF	TGTGCCACCCTTATGGGGCCCGACCAAGAGACCCAGTACTTC
.	few	TRBV2	TRBJ2-5	CASTNFGGLYQETQYF	TGTGCCAGCACGAACTTTGGGGGATTGTACCAAGAGACCCAGTACTTC
TRBD1	many	TRBV24-1	TRBJ2-1	CATSDPDREDEQFF	TGTGCCACCAGTGACCCCGACAGGGAAGATGAGCAGTTCTTC
.	few	TRBV7-9	TRBJ2-7	CASSLARETEQYF	TGTGCCAGCAGCTTAGCCAGGGAAACCGAGCAGTACTTC